The entry below gives a single T cell receptor beta chain sequence along with its context. TCRdb keeps only in-frame clones here, not all; method: immunoSEQ multiplex PCR. This table has a few hundred thousand clones, roughly 90% appearing once. The data originate from a study of blood T cell repertoires in COVID-19. Study background: Samples of COVID-19 (acute and convalescent) were obtained from the United States, Italy and Spain. Sample material is recorded as cDNA or gDNA derived from T cells, B-cell-depleted T cells, or PBMCs.

This CDR3 is built from 14 residues. The germline V gene has CDR1 MNHEY and CDR2 SVGEGT. V lost 5 bases to trimming and J lost 0 bases, with 9 bases between them. The rearrangement uses TRBV6-2 or TRBV6-3 and TRBJ2-3, with D possibly being TRBD2 (6 bases). The sequence was collected from a woman between 25 and 40 years old with active or convalescent COVID-19. Sequencing was carried out using peripheral blood. The CDR3 DNA sequence: TGTGCCAGCAGTGGGGGGTTTAGCACAGATACGCAGTATTTT. Protein: CASSGGFSTDTQYF.